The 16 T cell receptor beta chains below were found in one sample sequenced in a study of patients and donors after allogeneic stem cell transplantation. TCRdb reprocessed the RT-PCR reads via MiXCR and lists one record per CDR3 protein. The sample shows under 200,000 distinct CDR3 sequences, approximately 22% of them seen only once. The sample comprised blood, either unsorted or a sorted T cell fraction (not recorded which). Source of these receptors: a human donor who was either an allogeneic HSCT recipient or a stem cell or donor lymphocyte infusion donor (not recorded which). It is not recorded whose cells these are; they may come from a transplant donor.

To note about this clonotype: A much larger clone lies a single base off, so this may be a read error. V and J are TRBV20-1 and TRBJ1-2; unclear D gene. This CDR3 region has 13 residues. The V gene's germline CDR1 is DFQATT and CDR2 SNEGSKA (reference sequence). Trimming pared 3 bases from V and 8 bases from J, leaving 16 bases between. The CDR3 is CSARGIGTEGYTF. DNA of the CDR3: TGCAGTGCTAGGGGAATAGGTACGGAGGGCTACACCTTC.

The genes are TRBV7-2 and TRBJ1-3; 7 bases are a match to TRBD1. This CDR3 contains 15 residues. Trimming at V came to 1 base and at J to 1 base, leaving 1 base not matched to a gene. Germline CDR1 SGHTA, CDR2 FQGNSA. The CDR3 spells CASSLEGASGNTIYF. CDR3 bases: TGTGCCAGCAGCTTAGAGGGGGCATCTGGAAACACCATATATTTT.

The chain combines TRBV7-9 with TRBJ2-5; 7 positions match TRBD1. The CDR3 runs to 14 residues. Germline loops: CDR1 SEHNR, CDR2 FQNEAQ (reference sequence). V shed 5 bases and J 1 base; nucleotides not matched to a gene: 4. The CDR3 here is CASSLGQIQETQYF. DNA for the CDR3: TGTGCCAGCAGCCTGGGACAGATCCAAGAGACCCAGTACTTC.

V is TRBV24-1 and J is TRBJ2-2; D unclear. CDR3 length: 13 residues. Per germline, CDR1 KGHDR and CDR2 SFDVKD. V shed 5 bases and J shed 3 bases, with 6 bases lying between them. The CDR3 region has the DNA TGTGCCACCAGTGGGTACTACACCGGGGAGCTGTTTTTT. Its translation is CATSGYYTGELFF.

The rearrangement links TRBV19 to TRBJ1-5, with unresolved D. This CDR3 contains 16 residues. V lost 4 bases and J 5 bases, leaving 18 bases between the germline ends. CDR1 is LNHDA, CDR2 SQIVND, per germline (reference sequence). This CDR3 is CASSTPWLLIDQPQHF. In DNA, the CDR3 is TGTGCCAGTAGTACGCCGTGGCTGCTGATCGATCAGCCCCAGCATTTT.

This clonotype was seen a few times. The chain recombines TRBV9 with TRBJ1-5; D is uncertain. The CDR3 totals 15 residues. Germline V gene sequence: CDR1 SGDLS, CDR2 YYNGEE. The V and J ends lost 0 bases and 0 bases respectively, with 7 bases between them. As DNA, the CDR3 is TGTGCCAGCAGCGTAGGAGGGTATAGCAATCAGCCCCAGCATTTT. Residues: CASSVGGYSNQPQHF.

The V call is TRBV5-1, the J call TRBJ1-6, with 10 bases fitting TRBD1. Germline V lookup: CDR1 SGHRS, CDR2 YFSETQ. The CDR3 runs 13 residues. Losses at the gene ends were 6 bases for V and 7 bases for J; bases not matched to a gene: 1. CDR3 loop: CASTGQGNSPLHF. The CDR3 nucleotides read TGCGCCAGCACGGGACAGGGGAATTCACCCCTCCACTTT.

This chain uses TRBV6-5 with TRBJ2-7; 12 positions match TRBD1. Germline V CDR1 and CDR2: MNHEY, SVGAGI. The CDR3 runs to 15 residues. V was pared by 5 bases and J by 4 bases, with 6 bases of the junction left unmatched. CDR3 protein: CASSPGTGGFYEQYF. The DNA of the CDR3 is TGTGCCAGCAGTCCCGGGACAGGGGGCTTTTACGAGCAGTACTTC.

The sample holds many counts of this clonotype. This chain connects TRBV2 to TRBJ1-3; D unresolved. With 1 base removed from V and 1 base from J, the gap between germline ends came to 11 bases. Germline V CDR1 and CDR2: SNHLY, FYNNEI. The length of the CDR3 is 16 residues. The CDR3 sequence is CASSEVLAGSGNTIYF. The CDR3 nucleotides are TGTGCCAGCAGTGAAGTCCTAGCTGGGTCTGGAAACACCATATATTTT.

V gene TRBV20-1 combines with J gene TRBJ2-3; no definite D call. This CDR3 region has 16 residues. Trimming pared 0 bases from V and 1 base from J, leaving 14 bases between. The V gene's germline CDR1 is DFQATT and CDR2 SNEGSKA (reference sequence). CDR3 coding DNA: TGCAGTGCTAGAGATCCCGGTGGAGAGGGCACAGATACGCAGTATTTT. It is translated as CSARDPGGEGTDTQYF.

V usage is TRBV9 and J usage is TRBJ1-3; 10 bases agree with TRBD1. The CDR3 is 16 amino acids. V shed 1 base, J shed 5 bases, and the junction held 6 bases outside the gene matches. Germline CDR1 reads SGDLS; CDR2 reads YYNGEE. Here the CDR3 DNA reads TGTGCCAGCAGCGTAATAGGGACAGGGGATCGAAACACCATATATTTT. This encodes CASSVIGTGDRNTIYF. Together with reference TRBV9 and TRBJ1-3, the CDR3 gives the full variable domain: DSGVTQTPKHLITATGQRVTLRCSPRSGDLSVYWYQQSLDQGLQFLIQYYNGEERAKGNILERFSAQQFPDLHSELNLSSLELGDSALYFCASSVIGTGDRNTIYFGEGSWLTVV.

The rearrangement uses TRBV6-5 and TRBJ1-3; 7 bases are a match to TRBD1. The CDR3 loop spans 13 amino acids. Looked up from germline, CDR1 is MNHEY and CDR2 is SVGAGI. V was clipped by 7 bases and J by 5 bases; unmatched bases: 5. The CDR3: CASTDRVRNTIYF. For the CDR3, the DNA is TGTGCCAGCACCGACAGGGTTCGAAACACCATATATTTT.

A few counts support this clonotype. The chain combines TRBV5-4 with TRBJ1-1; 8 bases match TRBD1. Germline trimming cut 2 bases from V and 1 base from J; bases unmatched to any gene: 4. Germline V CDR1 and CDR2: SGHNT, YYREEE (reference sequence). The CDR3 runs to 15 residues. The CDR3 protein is CASSFTGQGNTEAFF. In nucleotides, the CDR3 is TGTGCCAGCAGCTTTACCGGACAGGGGAACACTGAAGCTTTCTTT.

CDR3 in amino acids: CSARRQPNEQFF. CDR3 coding DNA: TGCAGTGCTAGACGGCAACCAAATGAGCAGTTCTTC. This chain connects TRBV20-1 to TRBJ2-1; D uncertain. The V gene lost 2 bases and the J gene lost 7 bases, with 9 bases spanning the gap. Germline V gene lookup returns CDR1 DFQATT and CDR2 SNEGSKA (reference sequence). The CDR3 contains 12 residues.

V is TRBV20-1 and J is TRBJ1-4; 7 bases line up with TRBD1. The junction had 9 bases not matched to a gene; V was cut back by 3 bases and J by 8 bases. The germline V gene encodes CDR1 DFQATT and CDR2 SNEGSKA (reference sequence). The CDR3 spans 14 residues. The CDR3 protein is CSARIRGVSEKLFF. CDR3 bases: TGCAGTGCTAGGATCAGGGGGGTGAGCGAAAAACTGTTTTTT.

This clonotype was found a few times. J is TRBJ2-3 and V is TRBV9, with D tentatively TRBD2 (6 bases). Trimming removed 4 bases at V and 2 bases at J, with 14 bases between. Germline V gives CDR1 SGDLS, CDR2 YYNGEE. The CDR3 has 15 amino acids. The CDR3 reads CASSTLAEITDTQYF. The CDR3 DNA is TGTGCCAGCAGCACCTTAGCGGAGATCACAGATACGCAGTATTTT.